Listed here is a single TCR beta chain. Its cognate antigen is unknown. One end of the junction varies from germline; a read error may be responsible. This record belongs to a study of early T cells in non-severe SARS-CoV-2 infection. Study background: Sequencing targeted bulk RNA from unsorted whole blood, leaving chains unpaired.

Broader study findings: The study's VDJdb matching favored anti-spike CD8 responses and missed private and CD4 specificities.

Unique molecular identifier tags were affixed to discrete cDNA molecules. TCRdb passed the 5' RACE reads through MiXCR, listing each CDR3 protein once. Of about 61,000 distinct CDR3 sequences in the sample, around 13% were seen once. Sequences were derived from whole blood, sampled at baseline. The receptor's source is an adult who was a healthcare worker with PCR-confirmed SARS-CoV-2 infection or an uninfected control (not recorded which). The donor label of this sample is uncertain.

The chain's CDR3 is CASIRASEAFF. CDR3 DNA: TGTGCCAGCATCCGGGCATCTGAGGCTTTCTTT. The chain carries TRBV6-1 and TRBJ1-1; no reliable D call. Germline CDR1 and CDR2: MNHNS and SASEGT. The CDR3 loop spans 11 amino acids.